Presented here are 14 T cell receptor beta chains from one specimen sequenced in a study of T cell changes during pregnancy in multiple sclerosis. The protocol was immunoSEQ multiplex PCR, while the TCRdb copy is restricted to in-frame clones and leaves out a portion. The data show tens of thousands of clones, nearly 95% seen once. The sample in question was peripheral blood, obtained in the second trimester of pregnancy. Source of these receptors: a female donor with multiple sclerosis, enrolled in a pregnancy study.

This clone has a single count. V usage is TRBV19 and J usage is TRBJ1-5; TRBD1 matches 10 bases. The J segment lost 15 bases and the V segment lost 6 bases, leaving 14 bases of the junction unmatched. CDR3 length: 14 residues. Germline lookup yields CDR1 LNHDA and CDR2 SQIVND (reference sequence). Written as DNA, the CDR3 is TGTGCCAGTAGCGGGACAGGGGCCGACGGCTCACCGCATTTT. Translation: CASSGTGADGSPHF.

This clone was picked up one time. This rearrangement joins TRBV5-6 to TRBJ1-3; TRBD1 matches at 7 bases. Germline CDR1 SGHDT, CDR2 YYEEEE. The CDR3 sequence is 14 residues long. Trimming cost V 7 bases and J 4 bases; bases outside gene matches: 8. CDR3 sequence (DNA): TGTGCCAGCGAAGACAGGGAGCCGGGAAACACCATATATTTT. Amino acids: CASEDREPGNTIYF.

The V call is TRBV14, the J call TRBJ2-1; TRBD2 agrees at 10 bases. Germline-derived CDR1 and CDR2 are SGHDN and FVKESK. V was pared by 6 bases and J by 6 bases, with 11 bases of the junction left unmatched. The CDR3 length is 16 residues. The CDR3 loop is CASSRYGTSVGNEQFF. CDR3 DNA sequence: TGTGCCAGCAGTCGATACGGGACTAGCGTCGGCAATGAGCAGTTCTTC.

This chain connects TRBV2 to TRBJ2-1; TRBD1 aligns across 9 bases. Germline CDR1 SNHLY, CDR2 FYNNEI. V was clipped by 3 bases and J by 5 bases; unmatched bases: 5. There are 15 residues in the CDR3. The CDR3 protein is CASSELQGAHNEQFF. DNA for the CDR3: TGTGCCAGCAGTGAGTTACAGGGGGCCCACAATGAGCAGTTCTTC.

This chain connects TRBV5-1 to TRBJ2-3; 7 bases line up with TRBD2. After removal of 0 bases from V and 6 bases from J, the junction contained 7 bases not matched to a gene. This CDR3 has 15 amino acids. CDR1 and CDR2 from the germline V gene are SGHRS and YFSETQ. CDR3 sequence: CASSLEGGRMDTQYF. CDR3 coding DNA: TGCGCCAGCAGCTTGGAAGGCGGGAGAATGGATACGCAGTATTTT. The full variable domain, rest sourced from reference TRBV5-1 and TRBJ2-3, is KAGVTQTPRYLIKTRGQQVTLSCSPISGHRSVSWYQQTPGQGLQFLFEYFSETQRNKGNFPGRFSGRQFSNSRSEMNVSTLELGDSALYLCASSLEGGRMDTQYFGPGTRLTVL.

J is TRBJ2-3 and V is TRBV19; 11 nucleotides align to TRBD2. The CDR3 is 15 residues long. Germline V gene data show CDR1 as LNHDA and CDR2 as SQIVND (reference sequence). The trim removed 5 bases at V and 5 bases at J, leaving 6 bases unmatched. CDR3 loop: CASSEGLAVGDTQYF. CDR3 DNA sequence: TGTGCCAGTAGTGAGGGACTAGCGGTGGGAGATACGCAGTATTTT.

This chain connects TRBV2 to TRBJ2-5; 7 positions match TRBD2. V trimming: 8 bases; J trimming: 5 bases; junction bases outside the gene matches: 11. The germline CDR1 and CDR2 sequences are SNHLY and FYNNEI. The CDR3 has 14 amino acids. The chain's CDR3 is CASGGTTLLETQYF. The DNA of the CDR3 is TGTGCCAGCGGGGGGACTACCCTCCTCGAGACCCAGTACTTC.

CDR3: CASGGGPQPQHF. CDR3 nucleotide sequence: TGTGCCAGCGGGGGGGGGCCTCAGCCCCAGCATTTT. The chain employs TRBV19 and TRBJ1-5; D might be TRBD1 (6 bases). Germline-derived CDR1 and CDR2 are LNHDA and SQIVND (reference sequence). The ends were cut back, 9 bases at V and 6 bases at J, with 12 bases in the middle. This CDR3 region has 12 residues.

This clone has a single count. This chain connects TRBV19 to TRBJ2-3, with D possibly being TRBD2 (6 bases). The CDR3 covers 14 residues. Trimming removed 1 base at V and 2 bases at J, with 7 bases between. CDR1 is LNHDA and CDR2 is SQIVND in the germline V gene (reference sequence). The chain's CDR3 is CASSIGRVTDTQYF. Written as DNA, the CDR3 is TGTGCCAGTAGTATAGGGAGGGTCACAGATACGCAGTATTTT.

The rearrangement uses TRBV27 and TRBJ1-2; 11 bases are shared with TRBD1. This CDR3 has 18 amino acids. Trimming cost V 3 bases and J 1 base; bases outside gene matches: 10. Germline lookup yields CDR1 MNHEY and CDR2 SMNVEV (reference sequence). The CDR3 region has the DNA TGTGCCAGCAGTTTCTCCCGGACAGGGGGCGCACATAACTATGGCTACACCTTC. It encodes CASSFSRTGGAHNYGYTF.

This chain connects TRBV5-1 to TRBJ1-5; D possibly corresponds to TRBD1 (5 bases). CDR3 length: 13 amino acids. Germline assignment: CDR1 SGHRS and CDR2 YFSETQ. V was clipped by 5 bases and J by 1 base, with 7 bases between them. CDR3: CASRQDSNQPQHF. The CDR3 DNA follows: TGCGCCAGCAGACAGGACAGCAATCAGCCCCAGCATTTT.

This rearrangement joins TRBV19 to TRBJ2-5; perhaps TRBD2 as D (5 bases). Germline lookup yields CDR1 LNHDA and CDR2 SQIVND (reference sequence). V lost 3 bases and J lost 1, with 9 bases in between. The CDR3 covers 14 residues. The CDR3 DNA reads as TGTGCCAGTAGTATTGGCGGACTCCAAGAGACCCAGTACTTC. It translates to CASSIGGLQETQYF.

The count of this clone is one. The V and J genes are TRBV6-4 and TRBJ2-3, with 7 bases that match TRBD2. CDR3 length equals 15 residues. Germline lookup yields CDR1 MRHNA and CDR2 SNTAGT. Germline trimming cut 3 bases from V and 4 bases from J; bases unmatched to any gene: 7. The CDR3 region has the DNA TGTGCCAGCAGTGAGTTGGCGGGAGAGGCAGATACGCAGTATTTT. It codes for CASSELAGEADTQYF.

The CDR3 region has the DNA TGTGCCAGCAGCTCAGACAGCGTGAGAAGCTACACCTTC. Its translation is CASSSDSVRSYTF. This chain joins TRBV25-1 and TRBJ1-2; tentatively, D is TRBD1 (5 bases). The V gene's germline CDR1 is MGHDK and CDR2 SYGVNS. V was cut by 6 bases and J by 9 bases, with 17 bases left in between. This CDR3 contains 13 residues.